The 10 T cell receptor beta chains reported below all come from one sample, sequenced in a study of beta chain features in type 1 diabetes. Isolated RNA was reverse transcribed in full, so expressed TCRB transcripts were sequenced. Clones were read by immunoSEQ multiplex PCR, and TCRdb kept only the in-frame ones, dropping some. This table has approximately 160,000 clones, roughly 8% appearing once. The sequenced material came from central memory CD4+ T cells from blood. The receptors come from a man aged 18 to 30 in good health.

This clone has a handful of counts. The chain has TRBV4-2 and TRBJ1-3, with D hard to call. This CDR3 contains 15 residues. Germline V lookup: CDR1 LGHNA, CDR2 YNFKEQ. The V gene lost 1 base and the J gene lost 0 bases, with 7 bases spanning the gap. The DNA for the CDR3 is TGTGCCAGCAGCCAAGGTCCGGGCTCTGGAAACACCATATATTTT. This sequence encodes CASSQGPGSGNTIYF.

The sample holds many counts of this clone. The J gene is TRBJ2-5, the V gene TRBV4-2; 8 nucleotides line up with TRBD1. The ends lost 5 bases at V and 2 bases at J; junction bases unmatched: 4. CDR1 LGHNA and CDR2 YNFKEQ come from the germline V gene. The CDR3 is 14 amino acids. The CDR3 region is CASSVGQGQETQYF. The CDR3 DNA is TGTGCCAGCAGCGTCGGACAGGGTCAAGAGACCCAGTACTTC.

This clone was picked up a small number of times. V is TRBV30 and J is TRBJ2-2; 8 positions match TRBD2. Per germline, CDR1 GTSNPN and CDR2 SVGIG (reference sequence). The CDR3 runs to 17 residues. Unmatched junction bases numbered 18, after V lost 7 bases and J lost 5 bases. CDR3 nucleotide sequence: TGTGCCTTATCCGGGACTAGGGGAGCGGGATTAACCGGGGAGCTGTTTTTT. This codes for CALSGTRGAGLTGELFF. Together with reference TRBV30 and TRBJ2-2, the CDR3 gives the full variable domain: SQTIHQWPATLVQPVGSPLSLECTVEGTSNPNLYWYRQAAGRGLQLLFYSVGIGQISSEVPQNLSASRPQDRQFILSSKKLLLSDSGFYLCALSGTRGAGLTGELFFGEGSRLTVL.

The chain joins TRBV30 to TRBJ1-4, with D perhaps matching TRBD1 (5 bases). The germline gives CDR1 GTSNPN, CDR2 SVGIG (reference sequence). The CDR3 runs to 10 residues. The CDR3 loop is CALEGEKLFF. The CDR3 nucleotides read TGTGCATTGGAGGGGGAAAAACTGTTTTTT. The full variable domain, with the rest looked up from reference TRBV30 and TRBJ1-4, is SQTIHQWPATLVQPVGSPLSLECTVEGTSNPNLYWYRQAAGRGLQLLFYSVGIGQISSEVPQNLSASRPQDRQFILSSKKLLLSDSGFYLCALEGEKLFFGSGTQLSVL.

This chain connects TRBV7-9 to TRBJ1-4, with TRBD1 as a possible D gene (5 bases). This CDR3 is built from 15 residues. V lost 1 base and J 4 bases, leaving 10 bases between the germline ends. In germline, CDR1 is SEHNR, CDR2 FQNEAQ (reference sequence). Here the CDR3 DNA reads TGTGCCAGCAGCTTAGTCGGGGGGAGTAATGAAAAACTGTTTTTT. Amino acids: CASSLVGGSNEKLFF.

This clone has more than one count but fewer than ten. The chain uses TRBV19 and TRBJ1-1; weak D call: TRBD1 (5 bases). Trimming took 5 bases from V and 4 from J, leaving 14 bases between them. Germline CDR1 is LNHDA and CDR2 is SQIVND (reference sequence). The length of the CDR3 is 14 residues. DNA for the CDR3: TGTGCCAGTAGTGCGTACACCGGGGGCACTGAAGCTTTCTTT. Protein: CASSAYTGGTEAFF.

This clone was observed a handful of times. V and J are TRBV30 and TRBJ1-5; D unresolved. Trimming shortened V by 2 bases and J by 9 bases, and 11 bases separated the two germline ends. The CDR3 is made up of 12 amino acids. Germline CDR1 GTSNPN, CDR2 SVGIG (reference sequence). CDR3 sequence (DNA): TGTGCCTGGAGTTTATGGGGAGGGCCCCAGCATTTT. Translated: CAWSLWGGPQHF.

The CDR3 sequence: CASSPRDRGDYGYTF. CDR3 bases: TGTGCCAGCAGCCCACGGGACAGGGGAGACTATGGCTACACCTTC. This sequence joins TRBV9 and TRBJ1-2; 10 bases align to TRBD1. This CDR3 comprises 15 residues. Germline CDR1 reads SGDLS; CDR2 reads YYNGEE. V dropped 4 bases and J dropped 3; count of bases not matched to a gene: 6.

The chain uses TRBV7-8 and TRBJ2-3, with D possibly TRBD2 on 5 matching bases. Germline CDR1 reads SGHVS; CDR2 reads FQNEAQ. The CDR3 sequence is 13 residues long. The V and J ends lost 7 bases and 3 bases respectively, with 11 bases between them. The CDR3 DNA reads as TGTGCCAGCACGACGGGATTGACAGATACGCAGTATTTT. Protein sequence: CASTTGLTDTQYF.

The CDR3 is CASSVGAGAAEKLFF. For the CDR3, the DNA is TGTGCCAGCAGCGTAGGCGCGGGGGCAGCTGAAAAACTGTTTTTT. The chain uses TRBV9 and TRBJ1-4; a possible D gene is TRBD1 (6 bases). CDR1 and CDR2 from the germline V gene are SGDLS and YYNGEE. The V end lost 0 bases, the J end lost 7 bases, and 13 bases lay between the germline ends. The CDR3 spans 15 residues.